This T cell receptor beta chain is from a study of cytomegalovirus exposure and HLA in healthy donors. At the level of the study: The use of the same platform for the roughly 120 validation repertoires and the 666 first-cohort repertoires was reported by a later analysis. Whole-study results and caveats: It was found in a later analysis that first-cohort TCR clusters tended to co-occur in the 130 or so validation repertoires.

About this clone: The antigen is undetermined.

This table comes from immunoSEQ multiplex PCR, and its TCRdb copy is limited to in-frame clones, with some not included. The sample gives 100,000 to 150,000 clones, approximately 94% of which show up once; over 1% is in the top ten. The CDR3 is made up of 17 amino acids. Trimming shortened V by 0 bases and J by 9 bases, and 21 bases separated the two germline ends. Germline V CDR1 and CDR2: MGHRA, YSYEKL. The material sequenced was PBMCs. The chain has TRBV4-1 and TRBJ1-5; no reliable D call. This clonotype was obtained from a woman younger than 35 in good health and CMV-seronegative. CDR3 sequence reads: CASSQDLTSRASGPQHF. The CDR3, as DNA: TGCGCCAGCAGCCAAGATCTGACCTCAAGGGCGAGCGGGCCCCAGCATTTT.